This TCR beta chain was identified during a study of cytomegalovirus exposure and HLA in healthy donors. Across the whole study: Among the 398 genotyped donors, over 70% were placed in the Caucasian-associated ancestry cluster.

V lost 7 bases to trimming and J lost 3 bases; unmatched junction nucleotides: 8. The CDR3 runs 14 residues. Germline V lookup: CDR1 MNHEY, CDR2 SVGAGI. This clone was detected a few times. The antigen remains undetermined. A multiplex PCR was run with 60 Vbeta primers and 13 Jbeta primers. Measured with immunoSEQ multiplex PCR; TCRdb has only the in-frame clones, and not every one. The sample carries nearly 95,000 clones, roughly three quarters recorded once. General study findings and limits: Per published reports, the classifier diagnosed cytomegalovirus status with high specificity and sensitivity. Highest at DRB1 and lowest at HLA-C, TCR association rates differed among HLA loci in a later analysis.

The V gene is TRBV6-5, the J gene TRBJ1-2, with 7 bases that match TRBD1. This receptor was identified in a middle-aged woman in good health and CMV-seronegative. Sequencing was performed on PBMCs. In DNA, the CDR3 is TGTGCCAGCAACAAACTAGGGGGCTACTATGGCTACACCTTC. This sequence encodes CASNKLGGYYGYTF.